This T cell receptor beta chain emerged from a study of T cell repertoires in cytomegalovirus infection. Looking at the study overall: Carrying CMV and the relevant HLA type showed in public TCR beta signatures. General observations from the study: Cumulative public TCR beta family frequency identified carriers of CMV plus the relevant HLA. CMV-specific TCR beta clonotypes restricted by HLA-C dominated the ex vivo response.

Each CDR3 protein is one row after TCRdb ran MiXCR on the reads. The sample has around 200,000 distinct CDR3 sequences, 17% seen once; the top ten hold 20% to 25%. As concerns this clonotype: What it recognizes is unknown.

V lost 6 bases, J lost 7 bases, and 19 bases lay in between. CDR1 and CDR2 (germline): SQVTM, ANQGSEA. CDR3 length equals 13 residues. The sequenced sample was CD8+ T cells from PBMCs. The chain recombines TRBV29-1 with TRBJ2-7; D remains ambiguous. This TCR was recovered from a human donor in good health (CMV status not recorded). Some clones in this sample may be carry-over from other donors' samples. The CDR3 DNA is TGCAGCGTGGCAGACGGAGCGTGGGGAGAGCAGTACTTC. Translation: CSVADGAWGEQYF.